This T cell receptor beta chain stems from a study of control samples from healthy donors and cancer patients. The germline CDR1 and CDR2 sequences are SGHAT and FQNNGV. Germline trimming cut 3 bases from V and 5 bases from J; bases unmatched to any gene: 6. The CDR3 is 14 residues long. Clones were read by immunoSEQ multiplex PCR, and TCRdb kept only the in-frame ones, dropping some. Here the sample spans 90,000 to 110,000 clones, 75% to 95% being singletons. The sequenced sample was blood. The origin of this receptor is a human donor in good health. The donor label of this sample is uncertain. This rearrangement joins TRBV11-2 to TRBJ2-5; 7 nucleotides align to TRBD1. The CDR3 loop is CASSFPDRAETQYF. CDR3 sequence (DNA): TGTGCCAGCAGCTTCCCCGACAGGGCTGAGACCCAGTACTTC. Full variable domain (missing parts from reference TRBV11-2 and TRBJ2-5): EAGVAQSPRYKIIEKRQSVAFWCNPISGHATLYWYQQILGQGPKLLIQFQNNGVVDDSQLPKDRFSAERLKGVDSTLKIQPAKLEDSAVYLCASSFPDRAETQYFGPGTRLLVL.